These 28 T cell receptor beta chains were sequenced from one sample in a study of Ad26.COV2.S vaccination and SARS-CoV-2 variants. Sample treatment: roughly 20 received Ad26.COV2.S at low or high dose, single or two shots; about 5 received placebo; per-sample allocation not given. Repertoires come from day 63 after the first vaccine or placebo injection. Some clones are missing from TCRdb's copy, which holds only in-frame ones; the method was immunoSEQ multiplex PCR. Seen here are some 500,000 clones, 85% to 90% observed once, and the top ten hold over 2.5%. The specimen comprised peripheral blood, sampled in a trial of Ad26.COV2.S vaccine versus placebo. These receptors were collected from a person aged 18-60 years who received the Ad26.COV2.S COVID-19 vaccine or a placebo.

This sequence joins TRBV5-1 and TRBJ2-1; D is perhaps TRBD1 or TRBD2 (6 bases each). V lost 0 bases and J lost 9, with 13 bases in between. Per germline, CDR1 SGHRS and CDR2 YFSETQ. The CDR3 consists of 14 residues. This CDR3 reads CASSLVPGAGEQFF. The CDR3 coding sequence is TGCGCCAGCAGCTTGGTTCCGGGGGCTGGTGAGCAGTTCTTC.

This rearrangement joins TRBV7-2 to TRBJ1-2; a weak D match, TRBD1 (6 bases). V lost 0 bases and J lost 3, with 11 bases in between. The germline gives CDR1 SGHTA, CDR2 FQGNSA. This CDR3 contains 15 residues. The CDR3 DNA is TGTGCCAGCAGCTTAGCAGGGGGGGGAGACTATGGCTACACCTTC. It encodes CASSLAGGGDYGYTF. The whole variable domain, remainder taken from reference TRBV7-2 and TRBJ1-2, is GAGVSQSPSNKVTEKGKDVELRCDPISGHTALYWYRQSLGQGLEFLIYFQGNSAPDKSGLPSDRFSAERTGGSVSTLTIQRTQQEDSAVYLCASSLAGGGDYGYTFGSGTRLTVV.

This clone was counted once. This chain joins TRBV6-2 or TRBV6-3 and TRBJ1-5; D remains unclear. Germline values: CDR1 MNHEY, CDR2 SVGEGT. With 2 bases removed from V and 3 bases from J, the gap between germline ends came to 11 bases. The CDR3 runs to 15 residues. Here the CDR3 DNA reads TGTGCCAGCAGTTACAGGACCCGCGCCAATCAGCCCCAGCATTTT. This sequence encodes CASSYRTRANQPQHF.

Only one count was recorded for this clone. Other nucleotide sequences from this sample produce the same CDR3. The V call is TRBV5-1, the J call TRBJ2-3, with D unclear. Germline V gene data show CDR1 as SGHRS and CDR2 as YFSETQ. V gave up 0 bases and J gave up 1 base, with 6 bases separating them. There are 14 residues in the CDR3. The CDR3 sequence: CASSLVRGTDTQYF. CDR3 DNA: TGCGCCAGCAGCTTGGTTCGGGGCACAGATACGCAGTATTTT.

This clone has a single count. The chain links TRBV5-6 to TRBJ2-5; D is ambiguous. Per germline, CDR1 SGHDT and CDR2 YYEEEE. V was cut by 4 bases and J by 1 base, with 14 bases left in between. The CDR3 contains 15 residues. DNA for the CDR3: TGTGCCAGCAGCCCGACTCAAACGACCCAAGAGACCCAGTACTTC. Protein product: CASSPTQTTQETQYF.

The V gene is TRBV4-1, the J gene TRBJ2-2, with 11 positions matching TRBD1. This CDR3 comprises 16 residues. Germline V gene data show CDR1 as MGHRA and CDR2 as YSYEKL. Unmatched junction bases numbered 5, after V lost 4 bases and J lost 4 bases. The CDR3 region has the DNA TGCGCCAGCAGCCGAGCCGGGACAGGGGGCACCGGGGAGCTGTTTTTT. The encoded protein is CASSRAGTGGTGELFF.

V gene TRBV9 combines with J gene TRBJ2-5; weak D call: TRBD1 (7 bases). Germline CDR1 reads SGDLS; CDR2 reads YYNGEE. The CDR3 is 13 residues long. Trimming shortened V by 4 bases and J by 5 bases, and 12 bases separated the two germline ends. CDR3 protein: CASSRQGGETQYF. The CDR3 region has the DNA TGTGCCAGCAGCCGACAGGGAGGTGAGACCCAGTACTTC.

The chain employs TRBV4-3 and TRBJ1-1; TRBD1 is a possible D gene (6 bases). V was cut by 0 bases and J by 4 bases, with 9 bases left in between. Per germline, CDR1 LGHNA and CDR2 YSLEER. The CDR3 sequence is 14 residues long. The CDR3 is CASSQERGSTEAFF. DNA of the CDR3: TGCGCCAGCAGCCAAGAGAGGGGGAGCACTGAAGCTTTCTTT.

This sequence joins TRBV4-1 and TRBJ2-1; D is perhaps TRBD1 (6 bases). The V gene's germline CDR1 is MGHRA and CDR2 YSYEKL. There are 22 residues in the CDR3. V lost 2 bases, J lost 3 bases, and 32 bases lay in between. The CDR3 DNA follows: TGCGCCAGCAGCCAAAAGTATAGGGGACCCCTCTCGACAGGACCATTCTACAATGAGCAGTTCTTC. It yields the protein CASSQKYRGPLSTGPFYNEQFF.

The J gene is TRBJ2-1, the V gene TRBV9; no clear D gene. CDR3 length equals 19 residues. Per germline, CDR1 SGDLS and CDR2 YYNGEE. Trimming left V 0 bases short and J 0 bases short, with 19 bases between. CDR3 bases: TGTGCCAGCAGCGTAGTCCCCCCAACCGTCCCGAGCTCCTACAATGAGCAGTTCTTC. This translates into CASSVVPPTVPSSYNEQFF.

This clone was found a few times. The chain couples TRBV9 to TRBJ2-2, with D uncertain. Germline assignment: CDR1 SGDLS and CDR2 YYNGEE. The CDR3 extends over 15 amino acids. V was clipped by 0 bases and J by 2 bases, with 8 bases between them. The CDR3 region is CASSVAITNTGELFF. CDR3 nucleotides: TGTGCCAGCAGCGTAGCCATTACCAACACCGGGGAGCTGTTTTTT.

This sequence joins TRBV6-2 or TRBV6-3 and TRBJ1-5; TRBD1 matches at 10 bases. V was clipped by 4 bases and J by 6 bases; unmatched bases: 9. There are 16 residues in the CDR3. In germline, CDR1 is MNHEY, CDR2 SVGEGT. CDR3 loop: CASSWVEGQGFQPQHF. CDR3 nucleotide sequence: TGTGCCAGCAGTTGGGTCGAGGGACAGGGGTTTCAGCCCCAGCATTTT.

The chain recombines TRBV30 with TRBJ1-1; D gene ambiguous. The CDR3 is 12 amino acids. Per germline, CDR1 GTSNPN and CDR2 SVGIG (reference sequence). The V gene lost 0 bases and the J gene lost 4 bases, with 6 bases spanning the gap. The CDR3: CAWSVSSTEAFF. As DNA, the CDR3 is TGTGCCTGGAGTGTTTCGAGCACTGAAGCTTTCTTT. Using reference TRBV30 and TRBJ1-1 for the parts outside the CDR3, the full variable domain is SQTIHQWPATLVQPVGSPLSLECTVEGTSNPNLYWYRQAAGRGLQLLFYSVGIGQISSEVPQNLSASRPQDRQFILSSKKLLLSDSGFYLCAWSVSSTEAFFGQGTRLTVV.

The chain is built from TRBV2 and TRBJ1-2; D perhaps matches TRBD1 (6 bases). In germline, CDR1 is SNHLY, CDR2 FYNNEI. Trimming removed 7 bases from V and 0 bases from J, with 15 bases in between. This CDR3 has 15 residues. Here the CDR3 reads CASTWGRVANYGYTF. The CDR3 DNA reads as TGTGCCAGCACTTGGGGGCGGGTAGCTAACTATGGCTACACCTTC.

The rearrangement joins TRBV15 to TRBJ2-5; D uncertain. Per germline, CDR1 LNHNV and CDR2 YYDKDF (reference sequence). The V gene lost 4 bases and the J gene lost 1 base, with 13 bases spanning the gap. The CDR3 has 15 residues. CDR3 in DNA: TGTGCCACCAGCACGCTAACCGGGTTCCAAGAGACCCAGTACTTC. This codes for CATSTLTGFQETQYF.

The chain links TRBV5-1 to TRBJ1-2, with a possible D match to TRBD1 (6 bases). V shed 7 bases and J shed 1 base, with 17 bases lying between them. This CDR3 contains 15 residues. Per the germline V gene, CDR1 is SGHRS and CDR2 is YFSETQ. CDR3 sequence (DNA): TGCGCCAGCCAAGCTAGCACAGGGAGTAACTATGGCTACACCTTC. Translating gives CASQASTGSNYGYTF.

The V and J genes are TRBV4-3 and TRBJ1-2; TRBD1 might be the D (5 bases). Trimming removed 4 bases at V and 2 bases at J, with 11 bases between. This CDR3 has 14 amino acids. Germline CDR1 LGHNA, CDR2 YSLEER. The CDR3 loop reads CASSRGRSNYGYTF. The CDR3, as DNA: TGCGCCAGCAGCCGGGGCAGATCGAACTATGGCTACACCTTC.

This clone was seen once. The rearrangement uses TRBV7-2 and TRBJ2-3; D gene unclear. This CDR3 contains 13 residues. CDR1 and CDR2 from the germline V gene are SGHTA and FQGNSA. With 1 base removed from V and 6 bases from J, the gap between germline ends came to 8 bases. CDR3 region: CASSLDGRDTQYF. CDR3 sequence (DNA): TGTGCCAGCAGCTTAGACGGCCGGGATACGCAGTATTTT.

The rearrangement links TRBV12-3 or TRBV12-4 to TRBJ1-3; D is uncertain. V gave up 8 bases and J gave up 2 bases, with 10 bases separating them. The CDR3 length is 13 residues. This CDR3 is CASSYDPGNTIYF. As DNA, the CDR3 is TGTGCCAGCTCCTATGACCCTGGAAACACCATATATTTT.

J is TRBJ2-3 and V is TRBV29-1, with TRBD2 identical over 12 bases. Germline V gene data show CDR1 as SQVTM and CDR2 as ANQGSEA. The trim removed 1 base at V and 4 bases at J, leaving 3 bases unmatched. The length of the CDR3 is 15 residues. The CDR3 loop reads CSVEATSGRADTQYF. The CDR3 DNA is TGCAGCGTTGAAGCGACTAGCGGGAGAGCAGATACGCAGTATTTT.

This clone has just a few counts. The chain uses TRBV7-2 and TRBJ1-5; 9 positions match TRBD1. In germline, CDR1 is SGHTA, CDR2 FQGNSA. This CDR3 has 14 residues. With 3 bases clipped from V and 7 bases from J, the junction kept 4 bases outside the gene matches. DNA of the CDR3: TGTGCCAGCAGCTTGGGACAGGGCGGCCAGCCCCAGCATTTT. This encodes CASSLGQGGQPQHF.

The chain joins TRBV19 to TRBJ1-2, with D unresolved. The CDR3 sequence is 12 residues long. In germline, CDR1 is LNHDA, CDR2 SQIVND (reference sequence). The germline V and J ends were trimmed by 4 bases and 7 bases, with 10 bases remaining between them. Here the CDR3 reads CASSNWQVGYTF. CDR3 DNA: TGTGCCAGTAGTAATTGGCAGGTTGGCTACACCTTC.

The V call is TRBV9, the J call TRBJ1-4; D perhaps matches TRBD1 (5 bases). Germline-derived CDR1 and CDR2 are SGDLS and YYNGEE. The CDR3 sequence is 13 residues long. V was shortened by 0 bases and J by 8 bases, with 8 bases between the two germline ends. The CDR3 spells CASSVAQGEKLFF. CDR3 DNA: TGTGCCAGCAGCGTAGCTCAGGGAGAAAAACTGTTTTTT.

J is TRBJ2-7 and V is TRBV10-3; 9 positions match TRBD1. Germline assignment: CDR1 ENHRY and CDR2 SYGVKD. Trimming cost V 7 bases and J 6 bases; bases outside gene matches: 25. The CDR3 sequence is 19 residues long. CDR3 DNA: TGTGCCATCAAGACCCCGGACAGGGGCGAAATCTCCCGACCACTCGAGCAGTACGTC. Its translation is CAIKTPDRGEISRPLEQYV.

The sample holds one count of this clone. The chain links TRBV9 to TRBJ2-1, with a possible D match to TRBD2 (6 bases). CDR3 length: 16 residues. Trimming stripped 4 bases from V and 6 bases from J, with 20 bases between. Germline assignment: CDR1 SGDLS and CDR2 YYNGEE. The CDR3 is CASSPPGASESNEQFF. The CDR3 region has the DNA TGTGCCAGCAGCCCCCCCGGGGCTAGCGAGTCCAATGAGCAGTTCTTC.

On this clone: A junction end diverges from the germline sequence, so it may reflect a read error. This chain joins TRBV12-3 or TRBV12-4 and TRBJ1-3, with D maybe TRBD1 (6 bases). The CDR3 contains 12 residues. CDR3 region: CASSGWGLASDF. Written as DNA, the CDR3 is TGTGCCAGCAGTGGATGGGGGCTAGCTTCGGATTTT.

The chain couples TRBV18 to TRBJ1-6; a possible D gene is TRBD1 (5 bases). Trimming took off 5 bases at V and 3 bases at J, with 11 bases between the two ends. The CDR3 totals 15 residues. Germline values: CDR1 KGHSH, CDR2 LQKENI. The CDR3 loop reads CASSGPGNYNSPLHF. Written as DNA, the CDR3 is TGTGCCAGCTCAGGACCAGGGAACTATAATTCACCCCTCCACTTT.

The chain employs TRBV19 and TRBJ2-5; TRBD2 is a possible D gene (5 bases). CDR1 LNHDA and CDR2 SQIVND come from the germline V gene (reference sequence). V lost 6 bases, J lost 3 bases, and 11 bases lay in between. The CDR3 has 13 amino acids. This chain's CDR3 is CASRAPGKETQYF. DNA for the CDR3: TGTGCCAGTAGGGCACCCGGGAAAGAGACCCAGTACTTC.